The present entry profiles one T cell receptor beta chain with its context. The entry originates in a study of blood T cell repertoires in COVID-19. Study-wide context: In each case, the material was cDNA or gDNA derived from T cells, B-cell-depleted T cells, or PBMCs.

Sequencing was performed with immunoSEQ multiplex PCR; in TCRdb, only in-frame clones are kept and a portion is missing. The sample shows about 140,000 clones, about 90% of them seen only once. Trimming removed 4 bases at V and 2 bases at J, with 14 bases between. CDR3 length: 15 amino acids. The germline V gene encodes CDR1 LGHDT and CDR2 YNNKEL (reference sequence). Sequenced: peripheral blood. This chain uses TRBV3-1 (or the pseudogene TRBV3-2) with TRBJ1-2, with a possible D match to TRBD1 (6 bases). The origin of this receptor is a woman older than 75 with acute or convalescent COVID-19. Written as DNA, the CDR3 is TGTGCCAGCAGCCCAAGGGACACCCGGAACTATGGCTACACCTTC. Translation gives CASSPRDTRNYGYTF.